One T cell receptor beta chain is described in this entry. The data are from a study of blood T cell repertoires in COVID-19. Looking at the study overall: The United States, Italy and Spain supplied acute and convalescent COVID-19 samples.

In germline, CDR1 is SNHLY, CDR2 FYNNEI. The CDR3 has 15 residues. Trimming pared 7 bases from V and 0 bases from J, leaving 13 bases between. Source study methods: Amplifying reference gene primers gave estimates of nucleated cell counts. Here immunoSEQ multiplex PCR was the method, and the copy in TCRdb shows in-frame clones only, minus some. That table furnishes V, J and clone size, whereas the DNA furnished D and trimming. Of some 160,000 clones listed, roughly 77% are singletons. What was sequenced was peripheral blood. The chain uses TRBV2 and TRBJ1-5, with a possible D match to TRBD1 (6 bases). The clonotype originates from a man between 65 and 85 years old with active or convalescent COVID-19. CDR3 in DNA: TGTGCCAGCACTCCGGACAGCTATAGCAATCAGCCCCAGCATTTT. Translated, it gives CASTPDSYSNQPQHF.